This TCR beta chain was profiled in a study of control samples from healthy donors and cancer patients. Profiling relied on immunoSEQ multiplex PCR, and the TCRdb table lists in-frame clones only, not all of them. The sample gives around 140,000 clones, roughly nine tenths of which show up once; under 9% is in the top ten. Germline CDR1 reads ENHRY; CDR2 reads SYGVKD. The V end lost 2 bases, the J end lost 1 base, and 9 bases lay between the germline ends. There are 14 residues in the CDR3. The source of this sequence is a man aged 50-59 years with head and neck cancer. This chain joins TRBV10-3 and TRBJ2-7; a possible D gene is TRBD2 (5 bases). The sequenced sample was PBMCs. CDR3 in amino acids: CAISERGVSYEQYF. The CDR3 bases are TGTGCCATCAGTGAGCGGGGAGTATCCTACGAGCAGTACTTC.